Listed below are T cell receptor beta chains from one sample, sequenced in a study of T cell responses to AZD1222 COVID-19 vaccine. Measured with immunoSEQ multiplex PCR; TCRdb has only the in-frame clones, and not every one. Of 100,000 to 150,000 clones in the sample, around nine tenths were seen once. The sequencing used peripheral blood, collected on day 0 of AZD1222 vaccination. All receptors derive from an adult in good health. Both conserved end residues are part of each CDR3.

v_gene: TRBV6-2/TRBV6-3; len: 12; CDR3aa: CASSYSLYGYTF
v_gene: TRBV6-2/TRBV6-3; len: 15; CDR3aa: CASSAEPYSNQPQHF
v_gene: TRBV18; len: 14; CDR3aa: CASSGQGDNQPQHF
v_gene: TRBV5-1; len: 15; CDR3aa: CASSSETGTNEKLFF
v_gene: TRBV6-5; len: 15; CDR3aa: CASSPPSRQARELFF
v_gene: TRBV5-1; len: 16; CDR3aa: CASSLTLAGGHNEQFF
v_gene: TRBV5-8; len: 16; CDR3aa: CASSFHRGLNTGELFF
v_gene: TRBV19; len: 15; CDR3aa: CASGTGGYSNQPQHF
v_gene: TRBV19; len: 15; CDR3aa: CASSILLVGGYEQYF
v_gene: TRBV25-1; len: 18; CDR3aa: CASSEYVGGQRHTGELFF
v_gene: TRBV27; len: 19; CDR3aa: CASSRVSSDRNEVTGELFF
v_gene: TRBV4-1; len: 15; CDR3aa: CASSQGQVSNQPQHF
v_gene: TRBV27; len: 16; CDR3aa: CASSFSSPPTDYGYTF
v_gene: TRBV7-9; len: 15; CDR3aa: CASSAARRFNEKLFF
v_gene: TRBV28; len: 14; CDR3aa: CASSTHNPNSPLHF
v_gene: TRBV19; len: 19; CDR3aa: CASSKLTEASGANTGELFF
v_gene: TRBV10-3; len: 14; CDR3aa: CAINRGGAGQPQHF
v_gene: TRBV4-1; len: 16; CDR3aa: CASGTRTRRGSEKLFF
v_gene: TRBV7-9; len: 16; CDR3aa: CASSLDGDRLNYGYTF
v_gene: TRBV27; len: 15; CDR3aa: CASSDIDRGVSPLHF
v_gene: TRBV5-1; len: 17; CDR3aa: CASSVSTSGGRTDTQYF
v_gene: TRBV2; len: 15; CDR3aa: CASSGYGRVPYEQYF
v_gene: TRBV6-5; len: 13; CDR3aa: CAPPGGAGYGYTF